The 6 T cell receptor beta chains presented below share a single source sample, sequenced in a study of T cell responses to AZD1222 COVID-19 vaccine. The method was immunoSEQ multiplex PCR; TCRdb's version includes in-frame clones alone and lacks a portion of them. The data contain about 59,000 clones, about 91% of them singletons. The specimen comprised peripheral blood, sampled 28 days after the second AZD1222 dose. The source of these receptors is an adult who received the AZD1222 COVID-19 vaccine.

This rearrangement joins TRBV30 to TRBJ2-2; D gene ambiguous. Germline loops: CDR1 GTSNPN, CDR2 SVGIG (reference sequence). This CDR3 has 11 residues. Trimming took off 7 bases at V and 4 bases at J, with 7 bases between the two ends. CDR3: CASTFTGELFF. CDR3 bases: TGTGCCTCTACTTTCACCGGGGAGCTGTTTTTT.

As for this clone: The sample holds other DNA sequences that translate to the same CDR3. V is TRBV28 and J is TRBJ1-2; D uncertain. V shed 3 bases and J shed 0 bases, with 5 bases lying between them. Germline CDR1 is MDHEN and CDR2 is SYDVKM. CDR3 length: 13 residues. As DNA, the CDR3 is TGTGCCAGCAGTTTTGGGTCTAACTATGGCTACACCTTC. Its translation is CASSFGSNYGYTF.

The chain joins TRBV29-1 to TRBJ2-4; D not certain. The V and J ends lost 2 bases and 10 bases respectively, with 9 bases between them. The germline CDR1 and CDR2 sequences are SQVTM and ANQGSEA. CDR3 length: 11 amino acids. The CDR3 DNA sequence: TGCAGCGTTGAAAAACTGGATATTCAGTACTTC. Translating gives CSVEKLDIQYF.

This chain uses TRBV18 with TRBJ2-7; the D gene is possibly TRBD1 (5 bases). Trimming stripped 5 bases from V and 3 bases from J, with 11 bases between. The germline CDR1 and CDR2 sequences are KGHSH and LQKENI. The CDR3 is made up of 13 amino acids. The CDR3 protein is CASSTLDSYEQYF. For the CDR3, the DNA is TGTGCCAGCTCAACCCTAGACAGCTACGAGCAGTACTTC.

This sequence joins TRBV6-5 and TRBJ1-2; 10 positions agree with TRBD1. V shed 1 base and J 4 bases; nucleotides not matched to a gene: 3. Germline CDR1 is MNHEY and CDR2 is SVGAGI. There are 15 residues in the CDR3. As DNA, the CDR3 is TGTGCCAGCAGTTACTTGGGACAGGGGATCTATGGCTACACCTTC. Translated, it gives CASSYLGQGIYGYTF.

This sequence joins TRBV20-1 and TRBJ2-5; no clear D gene. This CDR3 contains 11 residues. Trimming removed 5 bases from V and 5 bases from J, with 9 bases in between. Germline V gene lookup returns CDR1 DFQATT and CDR2 SNEGSKA (reference sequence). The CDR3: CSASYWETQYF. The DNA for the CDR3 is TGCAGTGCTTCTTATTGGGAGACCCAGTACTTC.